The next 29 T cell receptor beta chains were all read from a single sample in a study of CD8 T cells in ankylosing spondylitis (dated by TCRdb to the late 2010s). The library was prepared using 5' RACE. Sequenced on an Illumina HiSeq 2500. The public sequencing data were trimmed at Q25 with fastp and processed into clonotypes with MiXCR by TCRdb, which kept only in-frame beta chains. Under each unique CDR3 protein, matching rows form one entry showing the most common genes and DNA. Recorded for this sample are fewer than 350,000 distinct CDR3 sequences; 11% of them occurred a single time. The biggest ten clones account for about 10% of the sample. Material: blood, either unsorted or a sorted T cell fraction (not recorded which). All receptors derive from a female donor with ankylosing spondylitis or in good health (not recorded which).

This clonotype was observed many times. This sequence joins TRBV5-1 and TRBJ2-1; TRBD1 aligns across 8 bases. This CDR3 comprises 13 residues. Germline V CDR1 and CDR2: SGHRS, YFSETQ. The J segment lost 6 bases and the V segment lost 4 bases, leaving 3 bases of the junction unmatched. CDR3: CASSLGTGNEQFF. CDR3 bases: TGCGCCAGCAGCCTCGGGACAGGCAATGAGCAGTTCTTC.

This clonotype was seen repeatedly, ten times or more. This chain joins TRBV20-1 and TRBJ2-7; TRBD1 or TRBD2 may be the D gene (5 bases each). V was cut by 6 bases and J by 12 bases, with 18 bases left in between. The CDR3 has 11 residues. From germline, CDR1 is DFQATT and CDR2 SNEGSKA (reference sequence). This chain's CDR3 is CSAKDSGPGYF. As DNA, the CDR3 is TGCAGTGCGAAAGACTCGGGACCGGGGTACTTC.

This clonotype was observed a handful of times. V usage is TRBV20-1 and J usage is TRBJ1-1; D is ambiguous. The CDR3 contains 13 residues. Trimming removed 0 bases from V and 4 bases from J, with 9 bases in between. Germline CDR1 is DFQATT and CDR2 is SNEGSKA (reference sequence). CDR3 loop: CSARDPRITEAFF. As DNA, the CDR3 is TGCAGTGCTAGAGACCCCCGTATCACTGAAGCTTTCTTT.

The chain links TRBV20-1 to TRBJ2-5; a possible D gene is TRBD2 (5 bases). V was pared by 6 bases and J by 3 bases, with 14 bases between. This CDR3 comprises 13 residues. Looked up from germline, CDR1 is DFQATT and CDR2 is SNEGSKA (reference sequence). DNA of the CDR3: TGCAGTGCGCTAGCCCCGGGAAAAGAGACCCAGTACTTC. Translated: CSALAPGKETQYF.

The V and J genes are TRBV6-2 or TRBV6-3 and TRBJ2-2; 7 bases match TRBD1. Germline CDR1 and CDR2: MNHEY and SVGEGT. The CDR3 loop spans 16 amino acids. The J segment lost 5 bases and the V segment lost 4 bases, leaving 10 bases of the junction unmatched. The CDR3 DNA is TGTGCCAGCAGTTCCCGGGACAGACTCTTAACCGGGGAGCTGTTTTTT. This translates into CASSSRDRLLTGELFF.

The chain employs TRBV10-3 and TRBJ2-4, with a possible D match to TRBD1 (5 bases). Trimming left V 2 bases short and J 7 bases short, with 15 bases between. Germline assignment: CDR1 ENHRY and CDR2 SYGVKD. CDR3 size: 15 residues. The CDR3 protein is CAISEDRNIGNIQYF. The CDR3 nucleotides read TGTGCCATCAGTGAGGACAGAAACATTGGGAACATTCAGTACTTC.

This clonotype was counted a few times. This sequence joins TRBV5-1 and TRBJ2-5; 7 bases fit TRBD1. Germline V gene data show CDR1 as SGHRS and CDR2 as YFSETQ. This CDR3 is 13 amino acids long. With 5 bases clipped from V and 2 bases from J, the junction kept 3 bases outside the gene matches. CDR3 protein: CASSVRGQETQYF. CDR3 in DNA: TGCGCCAGCAGTGTCAGGGGGCAAGAGACCCAGTACTTC. Full variable domain (remainder filled in from reference TRBV5-1 and TRBJ2-5): KAGVTQTPRYLIKTRGQQVTLSCSPISGHRSVSWYQQTPGQGLQFLFEYFSETQRNKGNFPGRFSGRQFSNSRSEMNVSTLELGDSALYLCASSVRGQETQYFGPGTRLLVL.

This clonotype was picked up many times. The chain couples TRBV5-6 to TRBJ2-1; 9 positions match TRBD2. Germline V lookup: CDR1 SGHDT, CDR2 YYEEEE. There are 18 residues in the CDR3. J gave up 3 bases and V 2 bases, and 12 bases lay outside the gene matches. The CDR3 bases are TGTGCCAGCAGCTTAAAAGCGGGGGGCATGTCATTCTACAATGAGCAGTTCTTC. Its protein product is CASSLKAGGMSFYNEQFF.

The chain joins TRBV28 to TRBJ2-7; tentatively, D is TRBD2 (6 bases). The V gene's germline CDR1 is MDHEN and CDR2 SYDVKM. V lost 3 bases to trimming and J lost 3 bases, with 15 bases between them. The CDR3 is 15 amino acids. The chain's CDR3 is CASSLTGVTLYEQYF. In DNA form, the CDR3 reads TGTGCCAGCAGTTTGACGGGAGTAACCCTCTACGAGCAGTACTTC.

This clonotype was seen at least ten times. V usage is TRBV20-1 and J usage is TRBJ1-2; 8 nucleotides align to TRBD1. This CDR3 has 13 residues. Germline V gene sequence: CDR1 DFQATT, CDR2 SNEGSKA (reference sequence). J lost 8 bases, V lost 5 bases, and 10 bases had no gene match. CDR3 loop: CSAPTGGNRGYTF. In DNA form, the CDR3 reads TGCAGTGCTCCCACAGGGGGGAATAGGGGCTACACCTTC.

In its sample, this clonotype was seen a few times. The chain couples TRBV5-1 to TRBJ2-5; D is unclear. Germline CDR1 SGHRS, CDR2 YFSETQ. The CDR3 extends over 14 amino acids. Trimming removed 3 bases at V and 4 bases at J, with 13 bases between. This chain's CDR3 is CASSYGLTRETQYF. CDR3 nucleotides: TGCGCCAGCAGCTACGGCCTCACTCGAGAGACCCAGTACTTC.

This clonotype has a handful of counts. The rearrangement joins TRBV5-4 to TRBJ2-1, with D perhaps being TRBD1 or TRBD2 (5 bases each). Trimming left V 3 bases short and J 6 bases short, with 16 bases between. Germline CDR1 and CDR2: SGHNT and YYREEE (reference sequence). The CDR3 runs 15 residues. CDR3 nucleotides: TGTGCCAGCAGCTCGACCGGGACCCCCGTCAATGAGCAGTTCTTC. Its translation: CASSSTGTPVNEQFF.

The V gene is TRBV20-1, the J gene TRBJ2-1; D is perhaps TRBD2 (6 bases). The V gene's germline CDR1 is DFQATT and CDR2 SNEGSKA (reference sequence). V lost 1 base and J lost 8, with 6 bases in between. The CDR3 consists of 11 residues. The CDR3 bases are TGCAGTGCTAGAGGGGACTATGAGCAGTTCTTC. It codes for CSARGDYEQFF.

At least ten counts were recorded for this clonotype. CDR3 protein: CASSQTGSNEKLFF. In nucleotides, the CDR3 is TGCGCCAGCAGCCAGACAGGTTCGAATGAAAAACTGTTTTTT. The rearrangement links TRBV5-1 to TRBJ1-4, with a possible D match to TRBD1 (6 bases). In germline, CDR1 is SGHRS, CDR2 YFSETQ. CDR3 length: 14 amino acids. V was pared by 4 bases and J by 5 bases, with 12 bases between.

This clonotype was counted ten times or more. CDR3 DNA sequence: TGTGCCAGCAGTTCCGTCCAGGACTACAATGAGCAGTTCTTC. This gives the protein CASSSVQDYNEQFF. V usage is TRBV6-5 and J usage is TRBJ2-1; no definite D call. Deletions cut 4 bases from V and 3 bases from J, with 10 bases between. The CDR3 has 14 amino acids. Germline loops: CDR1 MNHEY, CDR2 SVGAGI.

Comments on this clonotype: A clone one base away is much larger, so this may be a read error. This rearrangement joins TRBV7-9 to TRBJ2-7; D call uncertain. CDR3 size: 11 residues. V lost 2 bases and J 6 bases, leaving 5 bases between the germline ends. Germline values: CDR1 SEHNR, CDR2 FQNEAQ (reference sequence). CDR3 in DNA: TGTGCCAGCAGCTTAACGACCGAGCAGTACTTC. The encoded protein is CASSLTTEQYF.

Remarks on this clonotype: At one boundary the junction diverges from the germline segment, which might be a read error. The chain recombines TRBV12-3 or TRBV12-4 with TRBJ2-3; no firm D call. CDR3 length equals 13 residues. The CDR3 DNA reads TGTTCCAGCAGTCTCGTTGGCACAGATACGCAGTATTTT. Translating gives CSSSLVGTDTQYF.

This chain joins TRBV18 and TRBJ2-1; 10 bases agree with TRBD1. The CDR3 is made up of 16 amino acids. The germline CDR1 and CDR2 sequences are KGHSH and LQKENI. V lost 2 bases to trimming and J lost 4 bases; unmatched junction nucleotides: 5. The CDR3: CASSPTRQGAYNEQFF. The CDR3 region has the DNA TGTGCCAGCTCACCAACGAGACAGGGGGCGTACAATGAGCAGTTCTTC.

This clonotype was recorded many times. This chain joins TRBV20-1 and TRBJ2-1; TRBD2 aligns across 13 bases. Germline V lookup: CDR1 DFQATT, CDR2 SNEGSKA (reference sequence). V dropped 3 bases and J dropped 7; count of bases not matched to a gene: 12. CDR3 length: 17 residues. The CDR3 DNA reads TGCAGTGCTAGGTTGGTTGTAGGGACTAGCGGGATGAATGAGCAGTTCTTC. This codes for CSARLVVGTSGMNEQFF.

This clonotype was seen at least ten times. The rearrangement joins TRBV20-1 to TRBJ2-4, with a tentative D call TRBD2 (6 bases). The ends were cut back, 5 bases at V and 1 base at J, with 9 bases in the middle. The CDR3 covers 13 residues. CDR1 and CDR2 from the germline V gene are DFQATT and SNEGSKA (reference sequence). The CDR3 region is CSAREFAKNIQYF. The CDR3 region has the DNA TGCAGTGCTCGGGAGTTCGCCAAAAACATTCAGTACTTC.

This clonotype showed up many times. The chain is built from TRBV5-1 and TRBJ1-5, with D tentatively TRBD1 (5 bases). The V end was cut by 5 bases, the J end by 7 bases, with 19 bases between. From germline, CDR1 is SGHRS and CDR2 YFSETQ. CDR3 length: 15 amino acids. For the CDR3, the DNA is TGCGCCAGCAGTTTTGAGGGCAGCTCAGGGCAGCCCCAGCATTTT. Translated: CASSFEGSSGQPQHF.

This clonotype came up many times. This rearrangement joins TRBV12-3 or TRBV12-4 to TRBJ1-5; D unclear. Trimming removed 3 bases from V and 0 bases from J, with 9 bases in between. This CDR3 region has 15 residues. DNA for the CDR3: TGTGCCAGCAGTTTTTGGGGTTATAGCAATCAGCCCCAGCATTTT. Translating gives CASSFWGYSNQPQHF.

This clonotype was recorded many times. This chain uses TRBV24-1 with TRBJ2-5, with 9 nucleotides matching TRBD2. CDR3 length: 16 amino acids. Germline assignment: CDR1 KGHDR and CDR2 SFDVKD. Germline trimming cut 0 bases from V and 4 bases from J; bases unmatched to any gene: 5. CDR3 residues: CATSDLSVAGVETQYF. The CDR3 nucleotides are TGTGCCACCAGTGATTTGTCTGTAGCGGGAGTAGAGACCCAGTACTTC.

This clonotype appeared many times. J is TRBJ1-5 and V is TRBV6-1, with 7 bases identical to TRBD1. Germline CDR1 MNHNS, CDR2 SASEGT. V gave up 2 bases and J gave up 4 bases; unmatched junction bases: 8. The CDR3 covers 16 residues. The CDR3 bases are TGTGCCAGCAGTGAAAAGGACAGGAAGTGGAATCAGCCCCAGCATTTT. Encoded protein: CASSEKDRKWNQPQHF.

The rearrangement uses TRBV20-1 and TRBJ2-5; the match to TRBD2 covers 7 bases. CDR1 is DFQATT, CDR2 SNEGSKA, per germline (reference sequence). J lost 5 bases, V lost 3 bases, and 3 bases had no gene match. The CDR3 extends over 12 amino acids. The DNA for the CDR3 is TGCAGTGCTAGTTCCGGGAGGGAGACCCAGTACTTC. Encoded protein: CSASSGRETQYF.

The table lists this clonotype with many counts. The genes are TRBV6-5 and TRBJ1-5; D is possibly TRBD1 (6 bases). Germline V gives CDR1 MNHEY, CDR2 SVGAGI. The CDR3 is 15 amino acids. V lost 2 bases and J lost 1, with 9 bases in between. In DNA form, the CDR3 reads TGTGCCAGCAGTTACCAGGGGAGAAGCAATCAGCCCCAGCATTTT. This encodes CASSYQGRSNQPQHF.

This clonotype was recorded many times. The V gene is TRBV12-3 or TRBV12-4, the J gene TRBJ2-1, with 9 positions matching TRBD2. The CDR3 length is 12 residues. Germline trimming cut 9 bases from V and 11 bases from J; bases unmatched to any gene: 8. The CDR3: CASPATSGQQFF. The CDR3 region has the DNA TGTGCCAGTCCGGCGACTAGCGGCCAGCAGTTCTTC.

V usage is TRBV28 and J usage is TRBJ2-3; D possibly corresponds to TRBD1 (5 bases). V was trimmed by 6 bases and J by 4 bases, leaving 17 bases between them. In germline, CDR1 is MDHEN, CDR2 SYDVKM. This CDR3 spans 15 amino acids. This CDR3 is CASSSRQGRADTQYF. DNA of the CDR3: TGTGCCAGCAGCTCGCGGCAGGGTCGGGCAGATACGCAGTATTTT.

This clonotype has a count of ten or more. This chain connects TRBV20-1 to TRBJ2-2; 8 bases match TRBD2. Germline trimming cut 0 bases from V and 5 bases from J; bases unmatched to any gene: 11. The CDR3 contains 17 residues. Per germline, CDR1 DFQATT and CDR2 SNEGSKA (reference sequence). The CDR3 sequence: CSARDSRAGVGTGELFF. The DNA for the CDR3 is TGCAGTGCTAGAGATAGCCGAGCGGGAGTCGGTACCGGGGAGCTGTTTTTT.